A single sample gave rise to the 24 T cell receptor beta chains below, sequenced in a study of type 1 regulatory T cells. These receptors have no known antigen. Using its own MiXCR run on the reads, TCRdb lists one record per CDR3 protein. This table has roughly 62,000 distinct CDR3 sequences, 60% to 80% appearing once. The sequenced sample was cultured non-Tr1 T cells, either the whole culture or a sorted T cell fraction (not recorded which). These receptors were collected from a human donor in good health.

This chain links TRBV7-3 with TRBJ1-1; D is uncertain. There are 13 residues in the CDR3. V was shortened by 2 bases and J by 5 bases, with 9 bases between the two germline ends. Germline V gene lookup returns CDR1 SGHTA and CDR2 FQGTGA. CDR3 loop: CASSLGSGTEAFF. Here the CDR3 DNA reads TGTGCCAGCAGCTTAGGTTCGGGGACTGAAGCTTTCTTT.

The V and J genes are TRBV2 and TRBJ2-5; D possibly uses TRBD1 or TRBD2 (5 bases each). The CDR3 loop spans 13 amino acids. The germline V gene has CDR1 SNHLY and CDR2 FYNNEI. V lost 7 bases and J lost 1, with 10 bases in between. The DNA for the CDR3 is TGTGCCAGCAACCGGGACCGCCAAGAGACCCAGTACTTC. Its translation: CASNRDRQETQYF.

This clonotype appeared once. The chain employs TRBV3-1 and TRBJ2-5; possible D gene TRBD1, 6 bases. Germline CDR1 and CDR2: LGHDT and YNNKEL (reference sequence). The CDR3 sequence is 15 residues long. Trimming cost V 2 bases and J 4 bases, with 14 bases left between them. The CDR3 DNA follows: TGTGCCAGCAGCCAAACACAGGGTAGGGGAGAGACCCAGTACTTC. Translating gives CASSQTQGRGETQYF.

This clonotype was seen more than once but under ten times. This sequence joins TRBV11-2 and TRBJ1-2; 7 bases are shared with TRBD1. V shed 5 bases, J shed 2 bases, and the junction held 5 bases outside the gene matches. Germline V gives CDR1 SGHAT, CDR2 FQNNGV. The CDR3 runs to 14 residues. CDR3 sequence reads: CASSPVRGNYGYTF. CDR3 DNA sequence: TGTGCCAGCAGCCCCGTCAGGGGGAACTATGGCTACACCTTC.

This clonotype was observed a few times. The V and J genes are TRBV7-6 and TRBJ2-1; D may be TRBD2 (6 bases). Trimming pared 5 bases from V and 0 bases from J, leaving 14 bases between. CDR3 size: 16 residues. Per germline, CDR1 SGHVS and CDR2 FNYEAQ. The CDR3 here is CASSPNAGSSYNEQFF. The CDR3 coding sequence is TGTGCCAGCAGCCCAAATGCGGGGAGCTCCTACAATGAGCAGTTCTTC.

The gene calls are TRBV9 and TRBJ1-6, with unresolved D. The CDR3 loop spans 15 amino acids. Germline V gene data show CDR1 as SGDLS and CDR2 as YYNGEE. Trimming left V 2 bases short and J 5 bases short, with 11 bases between. As DNA, the CDR3 is TGTGCCAGCAGCGTTCGGCCAGGAAATAATTCACCCCTCCACTTT. This encodes CASSVRPGNNSPLHF.

This clonotype was observed a handful of times. This chain connects TRBV7-3 to TRBJ2-7; 7 bases are a match to TRBD1. The V gene's germline CDR1 is SGHTA and CDR2 FQGTGA. The CDR3 has 15 amino acids. The junction had 10 bases not matched to a gene; V was cut back by 5 bases and J by 3 bases. CDR3 in DNA: TGTGCCAGCAGCGTTTCCGGGACAGATAACTACGAGCAGTACTTC. Its protein is CASSVSGTDNYEQYF.

The J gene is TRBJ2-1, the V gene TRBV21-1; TRBD1, the D gene given by the table, was not confirmed from the DNA. TRBV21-1 represents a pseudogene. The CDR3 spans 16 residues. The CDR3 DNA reads as TGTGCCAGCAGCAAAATAGGGGGCCCAGGATACAATGAGCAGTTCTTC. This codes for CASSKIGGPGYNEQFF.

J is TRBJ2-3 and V is TRBV5-1; 8 bases are shared with TRBD2. Germline CDR1 reads SGHRS; CDR2 reads YFSETQ. CDR3 length: 16 amino acids. The J segment lost 2 bases and the V segment lost 0 bases, leaving 5 bases of the junction unmatched. CDR3 protein: CASSLEPGGTTDTQYF. The CDR3 DNA is TGCGCCAGCAGCTTGGAGCCGGGGGGGACCACAGATACGCAGTATTTT.

The chain uses TRBV6-1 and TRBJ1-1; D is perhaps TRBD1 (6 bases). Germline values: CDR1 MNHNS, CDR2 SASEGT. This CDR3 comprises 14 residues. The germline V and J ends were trimmed by 6 bases and 1 base, with 12 bases remaining between them. The CDR3 DNA reads TGTGCCAGCAGATGGGGACAAGGGAACACTGAAGCTTTCTTT. As protein: CASRWGQGNTEAFF.

V gene TRBV9 combines with J gene TRBJ2-3, with D possibly TRBD2 on 6 matching bases. The germline V and J ends were trimmed by 0 bases and 4 bases, with 12 bases remaining between them. Germline V gene data show CDR1 as SGDLS and CDR2 as YYNGEE. The CDR3 is 15 amino acids. CDR3 sequence reads: CASSVEAPGADTQYF. The CDR3, as DNA: TGTGCCAGCAGCGTAGAGGCCCCGGGGGCAGATACGCAGTATTTT.

This clonotype has only one observation. This sequence joins TRBV6-2 or TRBV6-3 and TRBJ1-4; perhaps TRBD1 as D (5 bases). Trimming took 8 bases from V and 3 from J, leaving 16 bases between them. Germline lookup yields CDR1 MNHEY and CDR2 SVGEGT. This CDR3 is built from 15 residues. The CDR3 sequence is CASRTRTPSNEKLFF. DNA of the CDR3: TGTGCCAGCCGAACCCGGACACCTTCTAATGAAAAACTGTTTTTT.

The rearrangement uses TRBV5-1 and TRBJ2-1; D remains unclear. The length of the CDR3 is 12 residues. V lost 5 bases, J lost 7 bases, and 10 bases lay in between. The V gene's germline CDR1 is SGHRS and CDR2 YFSETQ. This chain's CDR3 is CASRAEGNEQFF. The CDR3 bases are TGCGCCAGCAGGGCTGAAGGGAATGAGCAGTTCTTC.

V usage is TRBV28 and J usage is TRBJ2-7; 7 bases map to TRBD1. Germline CDR1 is MDHEN and CDR2 is SYDVKM. CDR3 length: 16 amino acids. Germline trimming cut 2 bases from V and 3 bases from J; bases unmatched to any gene: 10. DNA of the CDR3: TGTGCCAGCAGTTTACCAGGCCTTGACAGGGACTACGAGCAGTACTTC. Translation: CASSLPGLDRDYEQYF.

The chain combines TRBV19 with TRBJ2-1; 11 nucleotides match TRBD2. CDR3 length: 16 amino acids. V lost 5 bases and J lost 6; bases outside the gene matches: 9. CDR1 is LNHDA, CDR2 SQIVND, per germline (reference sequence). The CDR3 spells CASSARLAGRSNEQFF. The CDR3 DNA sequence: TGTGCCAGTAGTGCTAGACTAGCGGGAAGGAGCAATGAGCAGTTCTTC.

The chain is built from TRBV4-1 and TRBJ1-6, with D uncertain. Looked up from germline, CDR1 is MGHRA and CDR2 is YSYEKL. V was pared by 0 bases and J by 0 bases, with 12 bases between. The CDR3 loop spans 18 amino acids. The CDR3 region has the DNA TGCGCCAGCAGCCAAGACGAGGAGTCGAGCTCCTATAATTCACCCCTCCACTTT. Amino acids: CASSQDEESSSYNSPLHF.

The chain employs TRBV20-1 and TRBJ1-4; 8 positions agree with TRBD1. Germline V gene lookup returns CDR1 DFQATT and CDR2 SNEGSKA (reference sequence). The CDR3 runs 14 residues. V trimming: 6 bases; J trimming: 8 bases; junction bases outside the gene matches: 11. The DNA of the CDR3 is TGCAGTGCCCAAGGGTCGGACAGGGACGAAAAACTGTTTTTT. It is translated as CSAQGSDRDEKLFF.

There are a few counts of this clonotype. V is TRBV4-1 and J is TRBJ2-7; D is uncertain. CDR1 and CDR2 (germline): MGHRA, YSYEKL. V was pared by 0 bases and J by 4 bases, with 13 bases between. This CDR3 comprises 15 residues. The CDR3 bases are TGCGCCAGCAGCCAAGACAGGTTGTTCCGATACGAGCAGTACTTC. Its translation: CASSQDRLFRYEQYF.

This clonotype was seen a handful of times. This chain joins TRBV6-1 and TRBJ2-5; 7 bases align to TRBD2. Germline V gives CDR1 MNHNS, CDR2 SASEGT. CDR3 length: 19 residues. Losses at the gene ends were 2 bases for V and 5 bases for J; bases not matched to a gene: 20. This CDR3 is CASSEYISGINGVSETQYF. The CDR3, as DNA: TGTGCCAGCAGTGAATATATAAGCGGGATTAATGGAGTTTCGGAGACCCAGTACTTC.

This CDR3 reads CASSSTSGFGGDTQYF. The CDR3 nucleotides read TGTGCCAGCAGCTCAACTAGCGGCTTTGGGGGGGATACGCAGTATTTT. The chain is built from TRBV11-2 and TRBJ2-3; TRBD2 matches at 8 bases. The CDR3 sequence is 16 residues long. V trimming: 4 bases; J trimming: 6 bases; junction bases outside the gene matches: 12. Germline lookup yields CDR1 SGHAT and CDR2 FQNNGV.

The V call is TRBV16, the J call TRBJ1-4, with a possible D match to TRBD1 (6 bases). The CDR3 is made up of 16 amino acids. V was pared by 0 bases and J by 5 bases, with 13 bases between. Looked up from germline, CDR1 is KGHSY and CDR2 is FQNENV. CDR3 residues: CASSQSTGQTNEKLFF. The DNA for the CDR3 is TGTGCCAGCAGCCAATCCACAGGACAGACAAATGAAAAACTGTTTTTT.

The V call is TRBV5-1, the J call TRBJ2-1; tentative D call: TRBD2 (5 bases). The V gene's germline CDR1 is SGHRS and CDR2 YFSETQ. This CDR3 has 17 residues. V was pared by 0 bases and J by 0 bases, with 13 bases between. As DNA, the CDR3 is TGCGCCAGCAGCTTGGTGGCTAGCCCCAGCTCCTACAATGAGCAGTTCTTC. Its protein product is CASSLVASPSSYNEQFF.

The chain employs TRBV4-1 and TRBJ2-1; TRBD1 might be the D (5 bases). The CDR3 runs 15 residues. Per germline, CDR1 MGHRA and CDR2 YSYEKL. V was cut by 4 bases and J by 3 bases, with 13 bases left in between. The CDR3 region has the DNA TGCGCCAGCAGCCTAACGCCGACAGACTACAATGAGCAGTTCTTC. It codes for CASSLTPTDYNEQFF.

This clonotype counts as medium-sized (0.01 to 0.1%). V and J are TRBV29-1 and TRBJ1-5, with a possible D match to TRBD1 (6 bases). V gave up 3 bases and J gave up 3 bases, with 9 bases separating them. Germline CDR1 is SQVTM and CDR2 is ANQGSEA. This CDR3 spans 13 amino acids. CDR3: CSVDQGPNQPQHF. The CDR3 coding sequence is TGCAGCGTTGACCAGGGGCCCAATCAGCCCCAGCATTTT.